The 3 T cell receptor beta chains presented below share a single source sample, sequenced in a study of CD8 T cells in Susac syndrome. An input of 0.5 to 1 ug of RNA was subjected to reverse transcription using random hexamers. One entry per CDR3 protein, called by TCRdb with MiXCR from the immunoSEQ multiplex PCR reads. The sample includes under 200,000 distinct CDR3 sequences, 90% to 95% of them seen just once. The specimen was CD4+ T cells from PBMCs. The receptors come from a human donor with Susac syndrome.

The rearrangement links TRBV29-1 to TRBJ2-3; tentatively, D is TRBD1 (6 bases). This CDR3 is 16 amino acids long. The germline V gene has CDR1 SQVTM and CDR2 ANQGSEA. Trimming cost V 4 bases and J 0 bases, with 17 bases left between them. The CDR3 loop is CSVVGAQTGSTDTQYF. As DNA, the CDR3 is TGCAGCGTTGTGGGGGCCCAAACAGGAAGCACAGATACGCAGTATTTT.

V usage is TRBV5-1 and J usage is TRBJ1-4; no reliable D call. Trimming cost V 0 bases and J 5 bases, with 5 bases left between them. Germline CDR1 reads SGHRS; CDR2 reads YFSETQ. This CDR3 has 13 amino acids. CDR3 coding DNA: TGCGCCAGCAGCTTGGTACAGAATGAAAAACTGTTTTTT. Protein: CASSLVQNEKLFF.

The chain combines TRBV10-3 with TRBJ1-2, with D maybe TRBD1 (5 bases). Germline V gene sequence: CDR1 ENHRY, CDR2 SYGVKD. Trimming took 3 bases from V and 5 from J, leaving 10 bases between them. CDR3 size: 13 residues. The CDR3 nucleotides are TGTGCCATCAGTGACAGGGCCGGGTATGGCTACACCTTC. Translation: CAISDRAGYGYTF.